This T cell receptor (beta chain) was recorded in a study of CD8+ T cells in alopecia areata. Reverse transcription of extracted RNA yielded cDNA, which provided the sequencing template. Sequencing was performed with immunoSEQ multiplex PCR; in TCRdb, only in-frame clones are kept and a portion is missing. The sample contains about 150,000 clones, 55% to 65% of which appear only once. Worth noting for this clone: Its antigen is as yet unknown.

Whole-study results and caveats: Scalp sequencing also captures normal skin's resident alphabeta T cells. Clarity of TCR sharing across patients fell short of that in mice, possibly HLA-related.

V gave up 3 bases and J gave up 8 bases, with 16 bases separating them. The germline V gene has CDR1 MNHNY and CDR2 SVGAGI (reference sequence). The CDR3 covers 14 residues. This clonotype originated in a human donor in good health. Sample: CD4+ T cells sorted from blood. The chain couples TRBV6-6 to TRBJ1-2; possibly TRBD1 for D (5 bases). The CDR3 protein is CASSYPGTLRGYTF. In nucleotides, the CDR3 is TGTGCCAGCAGTTATCCCGGGACTTTGCGCGGCTACACCTTC.